The 28 T cell receptor beta chains presented below share a single source sample, sequenced in a study of T cells in Graves' hyperthyroidism and ophthalmopathy (dated 2019 in TCRdb). The method was multiplex PCR. The instrument was an Illumina HiSeq 2000. The TCR beta CDR3 regions were amplified from RNA transcripts. A first-round RT-PCR of the TCR CDR3 used the HTBI primer set with the Qiagen OneStep RT-PCR kit. TCRdb reprocessing: public reads trimmed at Q25 with fastp, clones called with MiXCR, in-frame beta chains kept. Identical CDR3 proteins give one entry, which carries the most common genes and DNA. Present in this sample are over 450,000 distinct CDR3 sequences, around 15% of which were seen just once. Of the sample, around a sixth is held by the ten largest clones. Material: blood. Receptors originate from a woman younger than 30 with Graves' hyperthyroidism.

The chain joins TRBV6-2 or TRBV6-3 to TRBJ2-1; no clear D. V was cut by 2 bases and J by 5 bases, with 7 bases left in between. This CDR3 contains 13 residues. Germline V gives CDR1 MNHEY, CDR2 SVGEGT. In nucleotides, the CDR3 is TGTGCCAGCAGTTACCTCTTAAACAATGAGCAGTTCTTC. This encodes CASSYLLNNEQFF.

The genes are TRBV24-1 and TRBJ2-2, with 12 bases matching TRBD2. The CDR3 contains 16 residues. With V trimmed by 3 bases and J by 5 bases, 3 bases remained unmatched. The germline V gene has CDR1 KGHDR and CDR2 SFDVKD. CDR3 region: CATSDPGTSGTGELFF. The CDR3 DNA reads as TGTGCCACCAGTGATCCCGGGACTAGCGGGACCGGGGAGCTGTTTTTT.

In its sample, this clonotype was seen many times. V is TRBV2 and J is TRBJ2-7; D might be TRBD1 (5 bases). CDR1 and CDR2 from the germline V gene are SNHLY and FYNNEI. The CDR3 is made up of 11 amino acids. V lost 8 bases, J lost 6 bases, and 11 bases lay in between. In DNA, the CDR3 is TGTGCCAGCCAACAGGCGGCCGAGCAGTACGTC. It translates to CASQQAAEQYV.

In regard to this clonotype: A much bigger clone sits one base away, suggesting this may be a read error. V gene TRBV28 combines with J gene TRBJ2-5; D gene uncertain. Germline V CDR1 and CDR2: MDHEN, SYDVKM. The CDR3 runs to 16 residues. The CDR3 protein is CACSPSRPAYQETQYF. The CDR3 nucleotides are TGTGCCTGCAGTCCGTCCAGACCCGCGTACCAAGAGACCCAGTACTTC.

At least ten counts were recorded for this clonotype. The chain couples TRBV5-6 to TRBJ1-1; D gene uncertain. With 5 bases removed from V and 0 bases from J, the gap between germline ends came to 11 bases. CDR1 and CDR2 (germline): SGHDT, YYEEEE. The CDR3 runs 14 residues. The CDR3 DNA reads as TGTGCCAGCAGGTTAGGATTGATGAACACTGAAGCTTTCTTT. It yields the protein CASRLGLMNTEAFF.

This chain uses TRBV10-2 with TRBJ2-1, with 10 bases that match TRBD2. V lost 3 bases and J lost 4; bases outside the gene matches: 3. Germline V CDR1 and CDR2: WSHSY, SAAADI. This CDR3 has 15 residues. CDR3 residues: CASSDELAGYNEQFF. The CDR3 coding sequence is TGCGCCAGCAGTGATGAACTAGCGGGGTACAATGAGCAGTTCTTC.

The chain uses TRBV5-1 and TRBJ2-5; D ambiguous. The CDR3 loop spans 14 amino acids. CDR1 is SGHRS and CDR2 is YFSETQ in the germline V gene. The V end was cut by 4 bases, the J end by 5 bases, with 15 bases between. CDR3 amino acids: CASSLTLFGETQYF. Written as DNA, the CDR3 is TGCGCCAGCAGCCTCACCCTGTTTGGGGAGACCCAGTACTTC. The full variable domain, with the rest looked up from reference TRBV5-1 and TRBJ2-5, is KAGVTQTPRYLIKTRGQQVTLSCSPISGHRSVSWYQQTPGQGLQFLFEYFSETQRNKGNFPGRFSGRQFSNSRSEMNVSTLELGDSALYLCASSLTLFGETQYFGPGTRLLVL.

This clonotype was recorded a few times. Here the CDR3 reads CASKQGQKSTDTQYF. CDR3 nucleotides: TGTGCCAGTAAACAGGGGCAGAAGAGCACAGATACGCAGTATTTT. The rearrangement joins TRBV6-4 to TRBJ2-3; 7 nucleotides align to TRBD1. Germline assignment: CDR1 MRHNA and CDR2 SNTAGT. The CDR3 spans 15 residues. V lost 9 bases, J lost 0 bases, and 9 bases stayed unmatched.

This clonotype has at least ten counts. The chain joins TRBV19 to TRBJ1-5; 7 bases map to TRBD1. The V segment lost 5 bases and the J segment 0 bases; nucleotides outside the gene matches: 1. CDR3 length: 14 residues. The germline CDR1 and CDR2 sequences are LNHDA and SQIVND (reference sequence). The CDR3 reads CASSGTASNQPQHF. The CDR3 DNA sequence: TGTGCCAGTAGTGGGACAGCTAGCAATCAGCCCCAGCATTTT.

The rearrangement uses TRBV30 and TRBJ1-1; TRBD1 matches at 8 bases. CDR1 and CDR2 (germline): GTSNPN, SVGIG (reference sequence). This CDR3 comprises 12 residues. V dropped 0 bases and J dropped 10; count of bases not matched to a gene: 4. In DNA form, the CDR3 reads TGTGCCTGGAGTGTACTCGGACAGGGAGCTTTCTTT. Its translation: CAWSVLGQGAFF.

This clonotype was seen a few times. The V call is TRBV6-1, the J call TRBJ2-5; D remains ambiguous. The CDR3 contains 17 residues. Germline CDR1 and CDR2: MNHNS and SASEGT. Trimming took 2 bases from V and 5 from J, leaving 21 bases between them. The CDR3 is CASSEIRPNPLFETQYF. CDR3 sequence (DNA): TGTGCCAGCAGTGAAATAAGGCCCAACCCTTTGTTTGAGACCCAGTACTTC.

This clonotype was counted many times. This sequence joins TRBV30 and TRBJ1-3; D is ambiguous. Germline V lookup: CDR1 GTSNPN, CDR2 SVGIG (reference sequence). Trimming cost V 2 bases and J 2 bases, with 7 bases left between them. The CDR3 runs 13 residues. The CDR3 coding sequence is TGTGCCTGGAGTTTGGGTACTGGAAACACCATATATTTT. Translation: CAWSLGTGNTIYF.

This clonotype was picked up one time. The rearrangement joins TRBV2 to TRBJ2-5, with 12 nucleotides matching TRBD2. V dropped 1 base and J dropped 2; count of bases not matched to a gene: 8. CDR3 length equals 18 residues. CDR1 SNHLY and CDR2 FYNNEI come from the germline V gene. For the CDR3, the DNA is TGTGCCAGCAGTGAAGGCCCACGACTAGCGGGAGCGCAAGAGACCCAGTACTTC. This codes for CASSEGPRLAGAQETQYF. The whole variable domain, remainder taken from reference TRBV2 and TRBJ2-5, is EPEVTQTPSHQVTQMGQEVILRCVPISNHLYFYWYRQILGQKVEFLVSFYNNEISEKSEIFDDQFSVERPDGSNFTLKIRSTKLEDSAMYFCASSEGPRLAGAQETQYFGPGTRLLVL.

V usage is TRBV7-2 and J usage is TRBJ1-5; 9 bases are a match to TRBD1. Trimming took 2 bases from V and 5 from J; bases not matched to a gene: 4. The germline gives CDR1 SGHTA, CDR2 FQGNSA. CDR3 length equals 15 residues. In DNA, the CDR3 is TGTGCCAGCAGCTTACAGACAGGGGGAGATCAGCCCCAGCATTTT. Residues: CASSLQTGGDQPQHF.

The chain combines TRBV20-1 with TRBJ1-1; TRBD1 agrees at 8 bases. CDR1 is DFQATT and CDR2 is SNEGSKA in the germline V gene (reference sequence). The CDR3 length is 13 residues. The ends lost 3 bases at V and 8 bases at J; junction bases unmatched: 8. The CDR3 sequence: CSASRGPGEEAFF. CDR3 nucleotide sequence: TGCAGTGCTAGCAGGGGGCCCGGGGAAGAAGCTTTCTTT.

This clonotype was observed at least ten times. This chain connects TRBV19 to TRBJ2-5, with TRBD2 matching 11 bases. In germline, CDR1 is LNHDA, CDR2 SQIVND (reference sequence). After removal of 6 bases from V and 2 bases from J, the junction contained 11 bases not matched to a gene. The CDR3 extends over 17 amino acids. This CDR3 is CASRPRTSGLKQETQYF. The CDR3 DNA is TGTGCCAGTAGACCTAGGACTAGCGGGTTAAAACAAGAGACCCAGTACTTC.

This clonotype was counted ten times or more. The rearrangement joins TRBV20-1 to TRBJ2-5; 10 positions agree with TRBD1. This CDR3 is built from 13 residues. V dropped 7 bases and J dropped 4; count of bases not matched to a gene: 6. CDR1 and CDR2 from the germline V gene are DFQATT and SNEGSKA (reference sequence). CDR3 nucleotides: TGCAGTGGCACAGACAGGGGGCGAGAGACCCAGTACTTC. It yields the protein CSGTDRGRETQYF.

A word on this clonotype: Given a much more abundant clone one base away, this may be a read error. This chain joins TRBV12-5 and TRBJ1-1, with D unresolved. Trimming cost V 4 bases and J 1 base, with 13 bases left between them. CDR1 and CDR2 from the germline V gene are LGHNT and FRNRAP. The CDR3 is made up of 15 amino acids. CDR3 sequence: CASGSARRGNTEAFF. Here the CDR3 DNA reads TGTGCTAGTGGTTCCGCAAGACGGGGGAACACTGAAGCTTTCTTT.

Only one count was recorded for this clonotype. The V and J genes are TRBV5-6 and TRBJ2-2, with D possibly TRBD1 on 6 matching bases. With 0 bases removed from V and 3 bases from J, the gap between germline ends came to 12 bases. Germline CDR1 SGHDT, CDR2 YYEEEE. CDR3 size: 16 residues. This chain's CDR3 is CASSLAPRGHTGELFF. DNA for the CDR3: TGTGCCAGCAGCTTGGCACCCAGGGGTCACACCGGGGAGCTGTTTTTT.

V and J are TRBV27 and TRBJ2-2, with TRBD1 matching 12 bases. This CDR3 comprises 15 residues. Per the germline V gene, CDR1 is MNHEY and CDR2 is SMNVEV (reference sequence). With V trimmed by 5 bases and J by 7 bases, 5 bases remained unmatched. CDR3 sequence reads: CASSPGTGGHGELFF. Written as DNA, the CDR3 is TGTGCCAGCAGTCCCGGGACAGGGGGCCACGGGGAGCTGTTTTTT.

This clonotype was observed at least ten times. The chain joins TRBV12-3 or TRBV12-4 to TRBJ1-4, with D hard to call. Between the trimmed V and J ends, which lost 1 base and 3 bases, there was a span of 9 bases. The CDR3 has 15 amino acids. The CDR3 sequence: CASSLGRQSNEKLFF. CDR3 bases: TGTGCCAGCAGTTTAGGTCGGCAGTCTAATGAAAAACTGTTTTTT.

The genes are TRBV7-3 and TRBJ1-1; D is perhaps TRBD1 (5 bases). V was clipped by 2 bases and J by 1 base, with 8 bases between them. The CDR3 has 14 amino acids. Germline CDR1 is SGHTA and CDR2 is FQGTGA. CDR3 nucleotide sequence: TGTGCCAGCAGCTTAGGGGCGCAGAACACTGAAGCTTTCTTT. Its protein product is CASSLGAQNTEAFF.

This clonotype was seen a handful of times. The CDR3 protein is CATSGASSYNEQFF. DNA of the CDR3: TGTGCCACCTCGGGGGCGAGCTCCTACAATGAGCAGTTCTTC. The genes are TRBV2 and TRBJ2-1; either TRBD1 or TRBD2 may supply D (6 bases each). The CDR3 loop spans 14 amino acids. V was clipped by 10 bases and J by 0 bases, with 13 bases between them. CDR1 and CDR2 (germline): SNHLY, FYNNEI.

This clonotype came up a few times. J is TRBJ1-4 and V is TRBV9, with 8 bases that match TRBD1. The CDR3 runs 16 residues. J gave up 0 bases and V 4 bases, and 5 bases lay outside the gene matches. From germline, CDR1 is SGDLS and CDR2 YYNGEE. CDR3 amino acids: CASSPQGDSTNEKLFF. CDR3 in DNA: TGTGCCAGCAGCCCACAGGGGGACTCAACTAATGAAAAACTGTTTTTT. Together with reference TRBV9 and TRBJ1-4, the CDR3 gives the full variable domain: DSGVTQTPKHLITATGQRVTLRCSPRSGDLSVYWYQQSLDQGLQFLIQYYNGEERAKGNILERFSAQQFPDLHSELNLSSLELGDSALYFCASSPQGDSTNEKLFFGSGTQLSVL.

This clonotype was detected many times. The chain combines TRBV20-1 with TRBJ1-5, with 8 bases that match TRBD1. Trimming at V came to 5 bases and at J to 5 bases, leaving 5 bases not matched to a gene. The CDR3 covers 13 residues. Germline assignment: CDR1 DFQATT and CDR2 SNEGSKA (reference sequence). CDR3 residues: CSAGAGGYQPQHF. CDR3 DNA: TGCAGTGCTGGAGCAGGGGGCTATCAGCCCCAGCATTTT.

This chain connects TRBV7-3 to TRBJ2-5; unclear D gene. This CDR3 has 15 amino acids. V was shortened by 0 bases and J by 1 base, with 9 bases between the two germline ends. CDR1 SGHTA and CDR2 FQGTGA come from the germline V gene. The DNA of the CDR3 is TGTGCCAGCAGCTTAACGTTTGGCAGCCAAGAGACCCAGTACTTC. It codes for CASSLTFGSQETQYF.

The chain recombines TRBV7-9 with TRBJ2-7; the match to TRBD1 covers 9 bases. Unmatched junction bases numbered 8, after V lost 8 bases and J lost 3 bases. From germline, CDR1 is SEHNR and CDR2 FQNEAQ (reference sequence). CDR3 length: 14 amino acids. This CDR3 reads CASRSGTGHYEQYF. The CDR3 nucleotides are TGTGCCAGCCGTTCCGGGACAGGGCACTACGAGCAGTACTTC.

This clonotype was found a few times. The chain joins TRBV12-3 or TRBV12-4 to TRBJ2-1, with a tentative D call TRBD1 (6 bases). The CDR3 is made up of 12 amino acids. Trimming pared 6 bases from V and 6 bases from J, leaving 9 bases between. The CDR3 DNA reads TGTGCCAGCAGCAGGACAGTCAATGAGCAGTTCTTC. This codes for CASSRTVNEQFF.